This entry describes one TCR beta chain. Its antigen is not identified. Additional DNA sequences in this sample encode the identical CDR3. The data derive from a study of shared clonotypes between healthy human individuals. Across the whole study: The donor pool was made up of two women and a few men aged 18 to 49.

Notes on the study in general: A few donors held approximately 4.6% of naive CD4 clonotypes in common.

Germline CDR1 is SGHTA and CDR2 is FQGNSA. V lost 5 bases and J lost 2, with 9 bases in between. CDR3 size: 13 residues. Profiled with immunoSEQ multiplex PCR; TCRdb holds only in-frame clones, not every one. The top ten hold 0.35% to 0.45% of the sample, which has about 2.4 million clones, more than 85% seen once. This chain connects TRBV7-2 to TRBJ1-1, with D perhaps matching TRBD1 (5 bases). This clonotype was obtained from a man aged 18 to 30 in good health. Some clones in this sample may be carry-over from other donors' samples. Sequences were obtained from naive CD4+ T cells from PBMCs. Subset specified: CD45RA+ positively selected. The chain's CDR3 is CASSQDRNTEAFF. CDR3 coding DNA: TGTGCCAGCAGCCAAGACAGAAACACTGAAGCTTTCTTT.